Listed here are 6 T cell receptor beta chains from one sample, sequenced in a study of OX40 agonist ivuxolimab in advanced cancers. The assay was immunoSEQ multiplex PCR, and TCRdb's table has in-frame clones only and misses some. The sample records over 45,000 clones, around 84% being singletons. The sample here was CD4+ or CD8+ T cells sorted from blood, taken in a trial of the OX40 agonist ivuxolimab. Source of these receptors: an adult with an advanced solid tumor such as melanoma, head and neck, liver or kidney cancer.

The genes are TRBV7-2 and TRBJ1-2, with 8 nucleotides matching TRBD1. V lost 1 base and J lost 0; bases outside the gene matches: 4. The germline V gene encodes CDR1 SGHTA and CDR2 FQGNSA. This CDR3 is built from 16 residues. The DNA of the CDR3 is TGTGCCAGCAGCTTAGTCAGGGGGCTTACTAACTATGGCTACACCTTC. Protein product: CASSLVRGLTNYGYTF.

V gene TRBV6-1 combines with J gene TRBJ1-4; D is undetermined. V lost 2 bases, J lost 3 bases, and 7 bases lay in between. Per the germline V gene, CDR1 is MNHNS and CDR2 is SASEGT. This CDR3 is 14 amino acids long. The CDR3 nucleotides are TGTGCCAGCAGTGAATGGTCAGCTAATGAAAAACTGTTTTTT. This gives the protein CASSEWSANEKLFF.

The CDR3 DNA sequence: TGTGCCAGCTCACCACGGGACATCGCTGGAAACACCATATATTTT. Its protein product is CASSPRDIAGNTIYF. The chain has TRBV18 and TRBJ1-3; a weak D match, TRBD1 (6 bases). Germline lookup yields CDR1 KGHSH and CDR2 LQKENI. The CDR3 spans 15 residues. V lost 1 base, J lost 2 bases, and 9 bases lay in between.

V and J are TRBV7-9 and TRBJ1-4; D not certain. V was pared by 7 bases and J by 8 bases, with 11 bases between. There are 12 residues in the CDR3. Germline CDR1 SEHNR, CDR2 FQNEAQ (reference sequence). The CDR3 nucleotides read TGTGCCAGCACCCTAGCCTCGGAAAAACTGTTTTTT. It yields the protein CASTLASEKLFF.

This clone has just one count. This chain connects TRBV28 to TRBJ1-1; possibly TRBD1 for D (5 bases). CDR3 length: 12 amino acids. V dropped 2 bases and J dropped 10 bases, with 11 bases sitting between them. The V gene's germline CDR1 is MDHEN and CDR2 SYDVKM. The CDR3 DNA reads as TGTGCCAGCAGTTTACAGGGACGGGCAGCTTTCTTT. Encoded protein: CASSLQGRAAFF.

CDR3 bases: TGTGCCAGCAGCTTTGGGACTGCTTACGAGCAGTACTTC. Translating gives CASSFGTAYEQYF. V gene TRBV11-3 combines with J gene TRBJ2-7, with D perhaps TRBD2 (6 bases). This CDR3 region has 13 residues. V shed 3 bases and J shed 4 bases, with 10 bases lying between them. Per the germline V gene, CDR1 is SGHNT and CDR2 is YENEEA.